This entry features one TCR beta chain sequence. Original data processing: From reference gene primer amplification, estimates of nucleated cell counts were derived. Assay: immunoSEQ multiplex PCR; the TCRdb copy retains only in-frame clones and omits some. V and J calls and clone size are copied from that table; D and trimming were computed from the DNA. The profile shows some 260,000 clones, 88% of them singletons. This sample is part of a study of blood T cell repertoires in COVID-19. The wider study: PBMCs, B-cell-depleted T cells, or T cells were the source of the cDNA or gDNA that made up the material.

Trimming pared 5 bases from V and 5 bases from J, leaving 19 bases between. Germline CDR1 SEHNR, CDR2 FQNEAQ (reference sequence). The CDR3 totals 16 residues. Sequencing was done on a sample of peripheral blood. This chain connects TRBV7-9 to TRBJ2-1, with D possibly being TRBD2 (6 bases). The receptor was isolated from a woman between 70 and 85 years old with COVID-19, enrolled during active disease. The CDR3 is CASSQELGIADNEQFF. The CDR3 region has the DNA TGTGCCAGCAGCCAAGAGCTAGGAATAGCGGACAATGAGCAGTTCTTC.